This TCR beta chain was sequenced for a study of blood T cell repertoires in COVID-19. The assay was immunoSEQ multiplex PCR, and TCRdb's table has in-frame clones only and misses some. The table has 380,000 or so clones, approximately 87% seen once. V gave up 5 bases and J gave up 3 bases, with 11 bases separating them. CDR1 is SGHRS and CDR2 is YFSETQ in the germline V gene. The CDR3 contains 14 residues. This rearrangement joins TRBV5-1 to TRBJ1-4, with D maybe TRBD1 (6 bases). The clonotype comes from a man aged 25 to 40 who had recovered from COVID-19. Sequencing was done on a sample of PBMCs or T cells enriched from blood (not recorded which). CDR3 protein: CASSPRTANEKLFF. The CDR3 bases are TGCGCCAGCAGTCCAAGGACAGCTAATGAAAAACTGTTTTTT. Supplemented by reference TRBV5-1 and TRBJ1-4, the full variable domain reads KAGVTQTPRYLIKTRGQQVTLSCSPISGHRSVSWYQQTPGQGLQFLFEYFSETQRNKGNFPGRFSGRQFSNSRSEMNVSTLELGDSALYLCASSPRTANEKLFFGSGTQLSVL.